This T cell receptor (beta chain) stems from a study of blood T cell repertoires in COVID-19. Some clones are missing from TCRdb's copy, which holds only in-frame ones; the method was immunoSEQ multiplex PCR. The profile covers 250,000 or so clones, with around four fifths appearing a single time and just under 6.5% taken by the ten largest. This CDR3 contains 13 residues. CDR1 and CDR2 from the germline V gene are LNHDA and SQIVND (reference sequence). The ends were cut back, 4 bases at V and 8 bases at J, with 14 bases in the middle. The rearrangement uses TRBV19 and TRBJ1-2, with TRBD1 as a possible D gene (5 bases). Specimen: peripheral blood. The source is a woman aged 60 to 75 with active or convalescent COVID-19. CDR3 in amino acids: CASSNPQGSGYTF. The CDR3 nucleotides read TGTGCCAGTAGTAACCCGCAGGGTTCCGGCTACACCTTC.